This TCR beta chain comes out of a study of OX40 agonist ivuxolimab in advanced cancers. Study context: Dose-escalation patients suffered from hepatocellular carcinoma, melanoma, renal cell or head and neck cancer. Eligibility rules accepted prior anti-PD-1, anti-PD-L1 or anti-CTLA-4 therapy, and 35% to 45% had some.

CDR1 LGHNA and CDR2 YSLEER come from the germline V gene. The length of the CDR3 is 12 residues. The ends were cut back, 3 bases at V and 5 bases at J, with 7 bases in the middle. Data came from immunoSEQ multiplex PCR; TCRdb stores just in-frame clones and leaves some out. Here the sample spans approximately 130,000 clones, around 93% being singletons. The V gene is TRBV4-3, the J gene TRBJ1-2, with a weak D call TRBD1 (5 bases). The sequences come from CD4+ or CD8+ T cells sorted from blood, collected in a trial of the OX40 agonist ivuxolimab. The receptor was derived from an adult with an advanced solid tumor such as melanoma, head and neck, liver or kidney cancer. CDR3 coding DNA: TGCGCCAGCAGCCACAGGGTTTATGGCTACACCTTC. It translates to CASSHRVYGYTF.